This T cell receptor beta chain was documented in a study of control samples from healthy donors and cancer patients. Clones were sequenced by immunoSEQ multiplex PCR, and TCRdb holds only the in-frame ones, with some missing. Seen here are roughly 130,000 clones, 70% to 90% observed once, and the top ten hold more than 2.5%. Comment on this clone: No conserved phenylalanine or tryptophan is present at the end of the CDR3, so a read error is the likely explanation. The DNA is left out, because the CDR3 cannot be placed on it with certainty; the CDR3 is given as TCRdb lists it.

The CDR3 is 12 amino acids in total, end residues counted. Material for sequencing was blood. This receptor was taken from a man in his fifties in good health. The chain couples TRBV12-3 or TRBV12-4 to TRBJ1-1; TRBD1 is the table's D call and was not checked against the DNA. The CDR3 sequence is CASSSSLKGHRL.